The clone carrying this T cell receptor beta chain was seen more than once but under ten times. Amplified TCR beta CDR3 regions derived from RNA transcripts. With the HTBI primer set, the TCR CDR3 went through a first round of RT-PCR. In TCRdb, the multiplex PCR reads were re-called with MiXCR into one record per CDR3 protein. Of fewer than 400,000 distinct CDR3 sequences in the sample, about 14% were seen once. These data are taken from a study of T cells in Graves' hyperthyroidism and ophthalmopathy. V lost 3 bases, J lost 7 bases, and 11 bases stayed unmatched. The CDR3 is 17 amino acids. Germline V gene sequence: CDR1 SGHRS, CDR2 YFSETQ.

Sample: blood. The rearrangement uses TRBV5-1 and TRBJ1-6; 9 nucleotides align to TRBD1. The sequence derives from a middle-aged man with Graves' ophthalmopathy. The CDR3 sequence: CASSSVQGANLNSPLHF. CDR3 nucleotide sequence: TGCGCCAGCAGCTCGGTACAGGGGGCTAACCTCAATTCACCCCTCCACTTT.